The rows below give T cell receptor beta chains drawn from one sample of a study of monozygotic twins with cystic fibrosis. Profiling relied on immunoSEQ multiplex PCR, and the TCRdb table lists in-frame clones only, not all of them. The repertoire consists of tens of thousands of clones, with about 83% occurring once and the leading ten covering roughly 1.2%. The sequenced sample was blood. All receptors derive from a young woman with cystic fibrosis. Both conserved end residues are part of each CDR3. D genes are given only for firm matches. Clone size is stated in some rows and not others, as once, few, many or a class when expanded.

CAISGLGVQNEQYF	TGTGCCATCAGTGGCCTAGGGGTTCAGAACGAGCAGTACTTC	TRBJ2-7	.	.	TRBV10-3
CASMEGQGGSEQFF	TGTGCCAGCATGGAGGGGCAGGGCGGGAGTGAGCAGTTCTTC	TRBJ2-1	TRBD2	.	TRBV6-4
CASSLNREKFYEQYF	TGTGCCAGCAGCTTGAACCGGGAAAAGTTCTACGAGCAGTACTTC	TRBJ2-7	.	.	TRBV5-6
CASSLGVGGPIGIYEQYF	TGTGCCAGCAGCTTGGGAGTCGGGGGTCCAATCGGGATTTACGAGCAGTACTTC	TRBJ2-7	.	once	TRBV5-4
CASQSSSGNTIYF	TGCGCCAGTCAATCGAGCTCTGGAAACACCATATATTTT	TRBJ1-3	.	.	TRBV10-1
CASSPPGSLAGENEQFF	TGTGCCAGCTCACCACCGGGTTCGCTAGCGGGGGAAAATGAGCAGTTCTTC	TRBJ2-1	TRBD2	few	TRBV18
CASSFRVGDEQFF	TGTGCCAGCAGTTTCCGAGTAGGGGATGAGCAGTTCTTC	TRBJ2-1	.	once	TRBV6-4
CASSYSQRGFYEQYF	TGTGCCAGCAGTTACTCTCAGCGGGGTTTCTACGAGCAGTACTTC	TRBJ2-7	TRBD2	.	TRBV6-5
CASSQDFPSVYEQYF	TGCGCCAGCAGCCAAGATTTCCCTAGCGTTTACGAGCAGTACTTC	TRBJ2-7	.	.	TRBV4-3
CATSTEGLSSGYTF	TGTGCCACCAGCACCGAAGGGCTCTCTTCTGGCTACACCTTC	TRBJ1-2	.	.	TRBV15
CASSSGTTALTGELFF	TGCGCCAGCAGCTCCGGGACAACTGCCCTCACCGGGGAGCTGTTTTTT	TRBJ2-2	.	.	TRBV5-1
CASSDGYTEAFF	TGTGCCAGCAGTGACGGTTACACTGAAGCTTTCTTT	TRBJ1-1	.	few	TRBV2
CASSRGPTYEQYF	TGCGCCAGCAGCCGCGGGCCAACCTACGAGCAGTACTTC	TRBJ2-7	.	.	TRBV4-3
CASSYSTSGTYNEQFF	TGTGCCAGCAGTTACTCGACTAGCGGGACCTACAATGAGCAGTTCTTC	TRBJ2-1	TRBD2	.	TRBV6-5
CASSHLRGGVNTEAFF	TGTGCCAGCAGCCACCTCAGGGGAGGTGTGAACACTGAAGCTTTCTTT	TRBJ1-1	.	.	TRBV13
CAISAADQETQYF	TGTGCCATCAGTGCGGCAGACCAAGAGACCCAGTACTTC	TRBJ2-5	.	once	TRBV10-3
CASGLGHSGGRTGELFF	TGTGCTAGTGGTTTGGGGCACAGCGGGGGCCGGACCGGGGAGCTGTTTTTT	TRBJ2-2	TRBD2	.	TRBV12-5
CASSPTPGTERLLSNQPQHF	TGTGCCAGCAGCCCAACGCCTGGGACAGAGAGGTTATTAAGCAATCAGCCCCAGCATTTT	TRBJ1-5	TRBD1	once	TRBV14
CATSSGIQIEQYF	TGTGCCACCAGCAGCGGGATACAGATCGAGCAGTACTTC	TRBJ2-7	.	few	TRBV15
CSVGAAKGSMYEQYF	TGCAGCGTTGGTGCGGCGAAAGGGAGTATGTACGAGCAGTACTTC	TRBJ2-7	.	.	TRBV29-1
CASSARPESDGYTF	TGTGCCAGCAGCGCCCGGCCGGAATCGGATGGCTACACCTTC	TRBJ1-2	.	.	TRBV9
CASSLGQGWYGYTF	TGTGCCAGCAGCTTAGGACAGGGGTGGTATGGCTACACCTTC	TRBJ1-2	TRBD1	once	TRBV7-9
CAAKTGFTEAFF	TGTGCCGCCAAGACAGGGTTTACTGAAGCTTTCTTT	TRBJ1-1	TRBD1	.	TRBV13
CASSSGPLSSYEQYF	TGTGCCAGCAGTAGCGGGCCCTTAAGCTCCTACGAGCAGTACTTC	TRBJ2-7	.	.	TRBV6-1
CASSVDPGSSYNEQFF	TGTGCCAGCAGCGTAGACCCCGGTAGCTCCTACAATGAGCAGTTCTTC	TRBJ2-1	.	.	TRBV9
CAISDVAGGETQYF	TGTGCCATCAGTGATGTAGCGGGGGGGGAGACCCAGTACTTC	TRBJ2-5	TRBD2	.	TRBV10-3
CASSLVDTEAFF	TGTGCCAGCAGTTTAGTGGACACTGAAGCTTTCTTT	TRBJ1-1	.	.	TRBV28
CASSPQALGNTEAFF	TGTGCCAGCAGCCCACAGGCACTAGGGAACACTGAAGCTTTCTTT	TRBJ1-1	.	.	TRBV7-2
CASSLQTSTDTQYF	TGTGCCAGCAGCCTACAGACTAGCACAGATACGCAGTATTTT	TRBJ2-3	.	.	TRBV7-6
CASSDPEQGAFEQFF	TGTGCCAGCAGCGACCCGGAACAGGGGGCTTTTGAGCAGTTCTTC	TRBJ2-1	TRBD1	.	TRBV6-4
CAITWEPNTEAFF	TGTGCCATCACTTGGGAGCCGAACACTGAAGCTTTCTTT	TRBJ1-1	.	.	TRBV6-6
CASWGANTHYGYTF	TGTGCCAGCTGGGGGGCGAACACCCATTATGGCTACACCTTC	TRBJ1-2	.	.	TRBV6-6
CASSWVSGFGNNEQFF	TGTGCCAGTAGTTGGGTCTCGGGCTTTGGTAACAATGAGCAGTTCTTC	TRBJ2-1	.	.	TRBV19
CASSEVWDTQYF	TGTGCCAGCAGTGAGGTGTGGGATACGCAGTATTTT	TRBJ2-3	.	.	TRBV6-1
CATRDRNSYEQYF	TGTGCCACCCGGGACAGAAATTCCTACGAGCAGTACTTC	TRBJ2-7	TRBD1	.	TRBV19
CASRDPGTAREGYTF	TGTGCCAGCAGGGACCCAGGGACTGCCAGAGAGGGCTACACCTTC	TRBJ1-2	.	.	TRBV5-4
CASSPRGPGSYEQYF	TGTGCCAGCTCACCAAGGGGGCCGGGCTCCTACGAGCAGTACTTC	TRBJ2-7	TRBD1	.	TRBV18
CASSLGGLVGNEQFF	TGTGCCAGCAGTTTAGGCGGACTAGTAGGTAATGAGCAGTTCTTC	TRBJ2-1	TRBD2	.	TRBV28
CASSDGWNVDEQYF	TGTGCCAGCAGTGATGGTTGGAACGTGGACGAGCAGTACTTC	TRBJ2-7	.	few	TRBV6-1
CASSFGVTHPQRDNEQFF	TGCGCCAGCAGCTTCGGTGTTACGCATCCCCAGAGGGACAATGAGCAGTTCTTC	TRBJ2-1	.	.	TRBV5-1
CASSVGGISTDTQYF	TGCGCCAGCAGCGTCGGGGGTATAAGCACAGATACGCAGTATTTT	TRBJ2-3	.	.	TRBV5-1
CASSLGTSGAYEQYF	TGTGCCAGCAGCCTTGGGACTAGCGGGGCCTACGAGCAGTACTTC	TRBJ2-7	TRBD2	.	TRBV6-5
CASSPGQETGELFF	TGTGCCAGCAGCCCGGGACAGGAGACCGGGGAGCTGTTTTTT	TRBJ2-2	TRBD1	.	TRBV5-6
CASSLGGVEQYF	TGTGCCAGCTCCCTAGGGGGGGTCGAGCAGTACTTC	TRBJ2-7	.	.	TRBV18
CASTLVWGTNEKLFF	TGCGCCAGCACCCTCGTTTGGGGCACTAATGAAAAACTGTTTTTT	TRBJ1-4	.	.	TRBV5-1
CSARRGAEAFF	TGCAGTGCCCGCCGGGGGGCTGAAGCTTTCTTT	TRBJ1-1	.	few	TRBV20-1